Below are 26 T cell receptor beta chains sequenced from a single sample in a study of identical twins. MiXCR was run by TCRdb on the 5' RACE reads, yielding one entry per CDR3 protein. The sample consists of around 650,000 distinct CDR3 sequences, just over 7% of them appearing once. The data were also submitted as part of a second study, on yellow fever vaccine responses in identical twins.

Specimen: PBMCs. The origin of the receptors is a woman aged 18-29 years in good health.

This clonotype was counted only a few times. The chain carries TRBV28 and TRBJ2-7, with 7 bases aligning to TRBD2. V was clipped by 4 bases and J by 6 bases; unmatched bases: 6. In germline, CDR1 is MDHEN, CDR2 SYDVKM. This CDR3 is built from 13 residues. CDR3 residues: CASSWEGTGEQYV. Written as DNA, the CDR3 is TGTGCCAGCAGTTGGGAGGGGACGGGCGAGCAGTACGTC.

The genes are TRBV28 and TRBJ2-7; TRBD2 matches at 8 bases. The CDR3 sequence is 11 residues long. CDR1 MDHEN and CDR2 SYDVKM come from the germline V gene. CDR3 loop: CGSGGTYEQYF. The CDR3 DNA reads as TGTGGGAGCGGGGGAACCTACGAGCAGTACTTC.

The chain is built from TRBV20-1 and TRBJ1-1; weak D call: TRBD1 (6 bases). V was shortened by 2 bases and J by 7 bases, with 11 bases between the two germline ends. Germline values: CDR1 DFQATT, CDR2 SNEGSKA (reference sequence). CDR3 size: 12 residues. The CDR3 here is CSARPRGFEAFF. CDR3 coding DNA: TGCAGTGCTAGACCAAGGGGGTTTGAAGCTTTCTTT.

This chain joins TRBV7-9 and TRBJ1-6; D is uncertain. Germline CDR1 and CDR2: SEHNR and FQNEAQ (reference sequence). The CDR3 consists of 17 residues. The ends were cut back, 5 bases at V and 10 bases at J, with 24 bases in the middle. CDR3 DNA sequence: TGTGCCAGCAGCCTAACGGCCGCAGCCGTAATAGGGTCACCCCTCCACTTT. This codes for CASSLTAAAVIGSPLHF.

This clonotype was seen repeatedly, ten times or more. In DNA form, the CDR3 reads TGTGCCAGCAGCCAAGATCAGGTTAGGCAGGGCTTAGATACGCAGTATTTT. Encoded protein: CASSQDQVRQGLDTQYF. This chain uses TRBV4-2 with TRBJ2-3; a possible D gene is TRBD1 (5 bases). With 0 bases removed from V and 5 bases from J, the gap between germline ends came to 18 bases. The germline V gene encodes CDR1 LGHNA and CDR2 YNFKEQ. This CDR3 is built from 17 residues.

The rearrangement joins TRBV6-2 or TRBV6-3 to TRBJ2-7; D is perhaps TRBD2 (6 bases). The CDR3 has 15 amino acids. Between the trimmed V and J ends, which lost 6 bases and 4 bases, there was a span of 19 bases. Germline CDR1 reads MNHEY; CDR2 reads SVGEGT. This CDR3 is CASSPSSAFRYEQYV. The CDR3 DNA follows: TGTGCCAGCAGCCCCTCTAGCGCCTTTAGGTACGAGCAGTACGTC.

This sequence joins TRBV7-2 and TRBJ2-5, with D maybe TRBD2 (6 bases). Per germline, CDR1 SGHTA and CDR2 FQGNSA. The CDR3 covers 15 residues. The V and J ends lost 5 bases and 4 bases respectively, with 17 bases between them. CDR3 DNA: TGTGCCAGCAGCCCCCGGAGGGGCCCCAGAGAGACCCAGTACTTC. This gives the protein CASSPRRGPRETQYF.

V is TRBV10-3 and J is TRBJ2-3; D unclear. This CDR3 is built from 17 residues. Germline V gives CDR1 ENHRY, CDR2 SYGVKD. With 3 bases removed from V and 7 bases from J, the gap between germline ends came to 23 bases. CDR3 residues: CAISDGDRTSDLNTQYF. The CDR3 DNA reads TGTGCCATCAGTGATGGTGATAGGACCTCCGATTTGAATACGCAGTATTTT.

This clonotype was picked up a small number of times. The chain recombines TRBV29-1 with TRBJ2-7; perhaps TRBD2 as D (6 bases). CDR1 and CDR2 (germline): SQVTM, ANQGSEA. Trimming took off 4 bases at V and 0 bases at J, with 13 bases between the two ends. CDR3 length: 14 residues. CDR3 coding DNA: TGCAGCGTTGTCTTTTGGACTAACTCCTACGAGCAGTACTTC. Its protein is CSVVFWTNSYEQYF.

Many counts were recorded for this clonotype. The chain links TRBV28 to TRBJ2-7; 8 bases align to TRBD2. Per the germline V gene, CDR1 is MDHEN and CDR2 is SYDVKM. The CDR3 is 16 amino acids. V was pared by 2 bases and J by 0 bases, with 6 bases of the junction left unmatched. The CDR3 loop is CASSLATSGFSYEQYF. For the CDR3, the DNA is TGTGCCAGCAGTTTAGCTACTAGCGGCTTCTCCTACGAGCAGTACTTC.

This clonotype has ten or more counts. This chain links TRBV12-5 with TRBJ2-1, with TRBD1 identical over 8 bases. The V segment lost 8 bases and the J segment 4 bases; nucleotides outside the gene matches: 10. The germline CDR1 and CDR2 sequences are LGHNT and FRNRAP. The CDR3 covers 15 residues. The CDR3 DNA reads TGTGCTAGTACCGCCGGGACAGGATTATACAATGAGCAGTTCTTC. Translating gives CASTAGTGLYNEQFF.

V gene TRBV12-5 combines with J gene TRBJ2-1; the D is unclear. This CDR3 contains 16 residues. CDR1 and CDR2 from the germline V gene are LGHNT and FRNRAP. V dropped 3 bases and J dropped 0 bases, with 12 bases sitting between them. CDR3 DNA: TGTGCTAGTGGTTTTGGAACCCTAATCTCCTACAATGAGCAGTTCTTC. Its translation: CASGFGTLISYNEQFF. The full variable domain, its missing parts supplied by reference TRBV12-5 and TRBJ2-1, is DARVTQTPRHKVTEMGQEVTMRCQPILGHNTVFWYRQTMMQGLELLAYFRNRAPLDDSGMPKDRFSAEMPDATLATLKIQPSEPRDSAVYFCASGFGTLISYNEQFFGPGTRLTVL.

This clonotype has a count of ten or more. This sequence joins TRBV20-1 and TRBJ1-6; perhaps TRBD1 as D (6 bases). This CDR3 spans 16 amino acids. Germline loops: CDR1 DFQATT, CDR2 SNEGSKA (reference sequence). The V end was cut by 5 bases, the J end by 1 base, with 15 bases between. This CDR3 is CSARQLDRSYNSPLHF. Written as DNA, the CDR3 is TGCAGTGCTCGACAGTTAGACAGGTCCTATAATTCACCCCTCCACTTT.

This chain joins TRBV4-1 and TRBJ2-7, with D hard to call. V shed 0 bases and J shed 4 bases, with 10 bases lying between them. This CDR3 contains 14 residues. CDR1 is MGHRA, CDR2 YSYEKL, per germline. DNA for the CDR3: TGCGCCAGCAGCCAAGATGCCACGATTTACGAGCAGTACGTC. It encodes CASSQDATIYEQYV.

This clonotype showed up many times. The rearrangement uses TRBV10-1 and TRBJ2-3, with 8 bases matching TRBD1. V lost 0 bases to trimming and J lost 3 bases; unmatched junction nucleotides: 11. This CDR3 region has 18 residues. CDR1 WNHNN and CDR2 SYGVQD come from the germline V gene (reference sequence). In nucleotides, the CDR3 is TGCGCCAGCAGTGAGTCCGGGATGGACAGGGCAGGGACAGATACGCAGTATTTT. Protein sequence: CASSESGMDRAGTDTQYF.

In this sample, this clonotype turned up many times. The chain recombines TRBV28 with TRBJ1-2; TRBD1 agrees at 7 bases. Germline CDR1 MDHEN, CDR2 SYDVKM. This CDR3 region has 14 residues. Germline trimming cut 6 bases from V and 3 bases from J; bases unmatched to any gene: 7. CDR3 protein: CASSNRQGHYGYTF. CDR3 coding DNA: TGTGCCAGCAGCAACCGACAGGGACACTATGGCTACACCTTC.

This clonotype was counted between two and nine times. The chain links TRBV6-2 or TRBV6-3 to TRBJ2-1, with TRBD2 as a possible D gene (5 bases). The V end was cut by 2 bases, the J end by 9 bases, with 26 bases between. The CDR3 covers 18 residues. Germline V gene sequence: CDR1 MNHEY, CDR2 SVGEGT. The CDR3 protein is CASSYILAQRPPGGEQFF. The CDR3 bases are TGTGCCAGCAGTTACATCTTGGCCCAGCGGCCCCCCGGCGGTGAGCAGTTCTTC.

This clonotype was observed many times. The chain recombines TRBV15 with TRBJ1-1; no reliable D call. The V gene lost 4 bases and the J gene lost 7 bases, with 10 bases spanning the gap. This CDR3 is built from 12 residues. Germline V lookup: CDR1 LNHNV, CDR2 YYDKDF (reference sequence). CDR3 DNA sequence: TGTGCCACCAGCACCCTATCGGGTGAAGCTTTCTTT. Translating gives CATSTLSGEAFF.

This rearrangement joins TRBV20-1 to TRBJ2-1; the match to TRBD2 covers 8 bases. Germline CDR1 reads DFQATT; CDR2 reads SNEGSKA (reference sequence). Trimming at V came to 6 bases and at J to 1 base, leaving 5 bases not matched to a gene. This CDR3 comprises 14 residues. Here the CDR3 DNA reads TGCAGTGCGGCCCGGGGGGGATCCTACAATGAGCAGTTCTTC. Translated: CSAARGGSYNEQFF.

There are many counts of this clonotype. The chain recombines TRBV4-2 with TRBJ2-1, with 8 positions matching TRBD2. The germline V gene has CDR1 LGHNA and CDR2 YNFKEQ. There are 15 residues in the CDR3. The ends lost 1 base at V and 9 bases at J; junction bases unmatched: 8. The CDR3 nucleotides read TGTGCCAGCAGCCAAGTATCACTAGCGGAGGGTGAGCAGTTCTTC. Residues: CASSQVSLAEGEQFF.

The J gene is TRBJ2-7, the V gene TRBV6-1, with D possibly matching TRBD2 (5 bases). The germline V and J ends were trimmed by 6 bases and 3 bases, with 12 bases remaining between them. From germline, CDR1 is MNHNS and CDR2 SASEGT. The CDR3 totals 13 residues. CDR3 DNA sequence: TGTGCCAGCAGCCCCTCCAGCGGCTACGAGCAGTACTTC. Its translation: CASSPSSGYEQYF.

This clonotype was detected many times. The V and J genes are TRBV12-3 or TRBV12-4 and TRBJ1-1; 7 bases fit TRBD1. J lost 4 bases, V lost 4 bases, and 12 bases had no gene match. The CDR3 extends over 16 amino acids. The CDR3 DNA reads TGTGCCAGCAGTTCCCTTGGGAGGGGGCGGGTCACTGAAGCTTTCTTT. Translated: CASSSLGRGRVTEAFF.

This clonotype turned up a few times. V is TRBV7-9 and J is TRBJ2-4; weak D call: TRBD1 (6 bases). CDR3 length equals 12 residues. The ends were cut back, 5 bases at V and 12 bases at J, with 14 bases in the middle. CDR1 is SEHNR, CDR2 FQNEAQ, per germline (reference sequence). The CDR3 nucleotides read TGTGCCAGCAGCGTGGGGTCGGGACATCAGTACTTC. Protein sequence: CASSVGSGHQYF.

This clonotype was observed a handful of times. This chain links TRBV7-8 with TRBJ2-7; 7 bases are shared with TRBD2. The V gene's germline CDR1 is SGHVS and CDR2 FQNEAQ. With 1 base clipped from V and 6 bases from J, the junction kept 15 bases outside the gene matches. The CDR3 extends over 17 amino acids. The CDR3 protein is CASSLVTGRTLTGEQYF. The CDR3 DNA is TGTGCCAGCAGCTTAGTTACCGGGAGGACACTTACGGGCGAGCAGTACTTC.

The chain employs TRBV7-8 and TRBJ2-7; 8 nucleotides agree with TRBD2. CDR3 length: 19 amino acids. Germline assignment: CDR1 SGHVS and CDR2 FQNEAQ. The V and J ends lost 5 bases and 1 base, in that order; junction bases with no gene match: 19. The CDR3 nucleotides read TGTGCCAGCAGCCTCAGACGGGGTAGCGGGGAAATCAAGTCCTACGAGCAGTACGTC. Amino acids: CASSLRRGSGEIKSYEQYV.

This clonotype was seen at least ten times. The chain couples TRBV29-1 to TRBJ1-4, with 10 bases that match TRBD1. Germline trimming cut 4 bases from V and 4 bases from J; bases unmatched to any gene: 6. This CDR3 has 15 amino acids. Germline V CDR1 and CDR2: SQVTM, ANQGSEA. The CDR3 spells CSVGSRTGGNEKLFF. CDR3 sequence (DNA): TGCAGCGTTGGGTCCCGGACAGGGGGTAATGAAAAACTGTTTTTT.